These 16 T cell receptor beta chains originate from one sample sequenced in a study of shared clonotypes between healthy human individuals. Sequencing used immunoSEQ multiplex PCR; TCRdb keeps in-frame clones, though not all of them. The sample lists approximately 320,000 clones, around 86% seen once, with about 16% in the top ten. The sample was memory CD8+ T cells sorted from blood. Subset given: CD45RO+ cells pooled with CCR7-negative TemRA cells. The origin of the receptors is a man in his late teens or twenties in good health.

The rearrangement uses TRBV28 and TRBJ2-7; 7 nucleotides agree with TRBD1. Germline CDR1 reads MDHEN; CDR2 reads SYDVKM. The CDR3 sequence is 15 residues long. The junction had 9 bases not matched to a gene; V was cut back by 7 bases and J by 0 bases. CDR3 loop: CASTTTGPSSYEQYF. For the CDR3, the DNA is TGTGCCAGCACGACGACAGGGCCAAGCTCCTACGAGCAGTACTTC.

This CDR3 reads CASSPPRRPPNTEAFF. CDR3 bases: TGTGCCAGCAGCCCGCCAAGGCGACCGCCGAACACTGAAGCTTTCTTT. This chain links TRBV7-9 with TRBJ1-1; D is unclear. The CDR3 runs to 16 residues. Germline V lookup: CDR1 SEHNR, CDR2 FQNEAQ (reference sequence). V was trimmed by 5 bases and J by 1 base, leaving 17 bases between them.

V usage is TRBV27 and J usage is TRBJ2-1, with 10 bases identical to TRBD1. CDR1 is MNHEY and CDR2 is SMNVEV in the germline V gene (reference sequence). The CDR3 has 14 amino acids. The junction had 6 bases not matched to a gene; V was cut back by 6 bases and J by 7 bases. CDR3 residues: CASRPGQGRNEQFF. Here the CDR3 DNA reads TGTGCCAGCAGGCCGGGACAGGGGAGGAATGAGCAGTTCTTC.

The genes are TRBV10-3 and TRBJ1-2, with 9 bases fitting TRBD1. The J segment lost 0 bases and the V segment lost 1 base, leaving 6 bases of the junction unmatched. The CDR3 sequence is 17 residues long. Germline V gene data show CDR1 as ENHRY and CDR2 as SYGVKD. This CDR3 reads CAISEWPGQGTNYGYTF. As DNA, the CDR3 is TGTGCCATCAGTGAGTGGCCGGGACAGGGAACTAACTATGGCTACACCTTC.

V and J are TRBV27 and TRBJ2-7; D possibly corresponds to TRBD1 (5 bases). Germline values: CDR1 MNHEY, CDR2 SMNVEV (reference sequence). The V gene lost 8 bases and the J gene lost 5 bases, with 13 bases spanning the gap. The CDR3 runs to 12 residues. The CDR3 reads CASAQGSNEQYF. The CDR3 DNA follows: TGTGCCAGCGCCCAGGGAAGCAACGAGCAGTACTTC.

The chain has TRBV4-3 and TRBJ2-3; 10 positions agree with TRBD2. The CDR3 runs 17 residues. V shed 1 base and J 6 bases; nucleotides not matched to a gene: 10. Germline V CDR1 and CDR2: LGHNA, YSLEER. CDR3 protein: CASSQVWLAGVLDTQYF. CDR3 bases: TGCGCCAGCAGCCAAGTTTGGCTAGCGGGAGTTTTGGATACGCAGTATTTT.

The chain has TRBV7-9 and TRBJ1-1, with a weak D call TRBD1 (5 bases). The CDR3 runs 14 residues. The germline V and J ends were trimmed by 7 bases and 6 bases, with 18 bases remaining between them. Germline V gene lookup returns CDR1 SEHNR and CDR2 FQNEAQ (reference sequence). CDR3 DNA: TGTGCCAGCAACACGGGACTAGGATCTCCTGAAGCTTTCTTT. Translating it yields CASNTGLGSPEAFF.

The V gene is TRBV4-2, the J gene TRBJ2-7; maybe TRBD1 (5 bases). Trimming took 1 base from V and 6 from J, leaving 10 bases between them. Germline lookup yields CDR1 LGHNA and CDR2 YNFKEQ. This CDR3 has 13 amino acids. CDR3 DNA: TGTGCCAGCAGCCAAGGTCCAGGGCGCGAGCAGTACTTC. Its translation is CASSQGPGREQYF.

The chain carries TRBV9 and TRBJ1-5; D call uncertain. The CDR3 covers 14 residues. Trimming cost V 3 bases and J 8 bases, with 15 bases left between them. Looked up from germline, CDR1 is SGDLS and CDR2 is YYNGEE. The CDR3: CASSDGLLGKPQHF. The CDR3 DNA reads TGTGCCAGCAGCGATGGACTCTTGGGTAAGCCCCAGCATTTT.

The chain employs TRBV10-1 and TRBJ2-1, with 10 bases fitting TRBD2. The CDR3 runs 15 residues. The V gene's germline CDR1 is WNHNN and CDR2 SYGVQD (reference sequence). Trimming at V came to 3 bases and at J to 6 bases, leaving 5 bases not matched to a gene. The CDR3 reads CASSEGAGGGNEQFF. The CDR3 DNA is TGCGCCAGCAGTGAAGGAGCGGGAGGGGGCAATGAGCAGTTCTTC.

The chain combines TRBV13 with TRBJ2-7; TRBD2 might be the D (5 bases). The V end was cut by 0 bases, the J end by 0 bases, with 12 bases between. The germline CDR1 and CDR2 sequences are PRHDT and FYEKMQ (reference sequence). The CDR3 has 16 residues. CDR3 sequence: CASSLGLSGSSYEQYF. The CDR3, as DNA: TGTGCCAGCAGCTTAGGCCTAAGCGGCAGCTCCTACGAGCAGTACTTC.

This clone was observed a single time. The chain recombines TRBV5-8 with TRBJ2-7; D may correspond to TRBD1 or TRBD2 (6 bases each). Germline CDR1 SGHTS, CDR2 YDEGEE. The CDR3 contains 15 residues. The V end lost 0 bases, the J end lost 6 bases, and 16 bases lay between the germline ends. The CDR3 spells CASSLAIIEGGEQYF. In DNA, the CDR3 is TGTGCCAGCAGCTTGGCTATCATCGAGGGGGGCGAGCAGTACTTC.

V usage is TRBV27 and J usage is TRBJ2-2; the D is unclear. V was trimmed by 2 bases and J by 0 bases, leaving 4 bases between them. The V gene's germline CDR1 is MNHEY and CDR2 SMNVEV (reference sequence). This CDR3 comprises 14 residues. The CDR3 region is CASSLNPNTGELFF. The CDR3 nucleotides read TGTGCCAGCAGTTTAAACCCGAACACCGGGGAGCTGTTTTTT.

The genes are TRBV27 and TRBJ2-7; D assignment may be TRBD1 or TRBD2 (6 bases each). CDR3 length: 15 residues. The germline V gene encodes CDR1 MNHEY and CDR2 SMNVEV (reference sequence). Trimming cost V 5 bases and J 1 base, with 15 bases left between them. CDR3 sequence: CASSPRRGRSYEQYF. DNA for the CDR3: TGTGCCAGCAGTCCTCGGAGGGGGAGATCCTACGAGCAGTACTTC.

Written as DNA, the CDR3 is TGCGCCAGCAGCCAAGATTTTAGCGGGGGGGCCGGTCCGTATTTT. This translates into CASSQDFSGGAGPYF. The J gene is TRBJ2-3, the V gene TRBV4-1; 11 bases match TRBD2. The V gene's germline CDR1 is MGHRA and CDR2 YSYEKL. The CDR3 contains 15 residues. V gave up 0 bases and J gave up 14 bases; unmatched junction bases: 10.

CDR3 region: CASSPTSRSSYEQYF. The CDR3 DNA follows: TGTGCCAGCAGCCCTACTAGCAGGAGCTCCTACGAGCAGTACTTC. V and J are TRBV11-2 and TRBJ2-7; a weak D match, TRBD2 (6 bases). The germline V gene has CDR1 SGHAT and CDR2 FQNNGV. This CDR3 is built from 15 residues. Trimming stripped 5 bases from V and 0 bases from J, with 14 bases between.